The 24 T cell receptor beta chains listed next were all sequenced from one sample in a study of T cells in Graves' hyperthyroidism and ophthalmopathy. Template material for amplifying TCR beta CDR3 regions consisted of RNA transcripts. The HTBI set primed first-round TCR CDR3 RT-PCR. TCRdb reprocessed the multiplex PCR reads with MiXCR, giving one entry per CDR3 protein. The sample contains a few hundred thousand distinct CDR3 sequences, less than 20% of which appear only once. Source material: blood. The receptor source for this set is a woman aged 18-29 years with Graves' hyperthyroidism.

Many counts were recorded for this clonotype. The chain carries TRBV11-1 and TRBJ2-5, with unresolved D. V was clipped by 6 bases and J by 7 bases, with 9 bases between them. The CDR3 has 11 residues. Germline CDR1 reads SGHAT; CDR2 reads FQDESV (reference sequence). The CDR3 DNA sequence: TGTGCCAGCAGAGCCCGTGGGACCCAGTACTTC. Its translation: CASRARGTQYF.

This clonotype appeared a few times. The CDR3 protein is CASSLTVANEKLFF. The CDR3 nucleotides are TGTGCCAGCAGTTTGACAGTGGCTAATGAAAAACTGTTTTTT. This chain links TRBV6-9 with TRBJ1-4, with D possibly TRBD1 on 5 matching bases. Germline CDR1 is MNHGY and CDR2 is SVAAGI. V dropped 4 bases and J dropped 3 bases, with 9 bases sitting between them. The CDR3 totals 14 residues.

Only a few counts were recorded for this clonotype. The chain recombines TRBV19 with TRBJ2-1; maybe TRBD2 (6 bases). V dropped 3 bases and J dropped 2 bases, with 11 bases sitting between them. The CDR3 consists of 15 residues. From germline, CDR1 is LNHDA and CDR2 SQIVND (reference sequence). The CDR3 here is CASSISGSTYNEQFF. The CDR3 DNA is TGTGCCAGTAGTATCTCCGGGAGTACCTACAATGAGCAGTTCTTC.

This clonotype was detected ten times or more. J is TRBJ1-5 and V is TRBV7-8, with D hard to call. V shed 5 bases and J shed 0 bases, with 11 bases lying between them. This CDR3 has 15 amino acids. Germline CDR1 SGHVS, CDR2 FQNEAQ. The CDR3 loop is CASSPWPSSNQPQHF. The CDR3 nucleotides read TGTGCCAGCAGCCCCTGGCCCAGTAGCAATCAGCCCCAGCATTTT.

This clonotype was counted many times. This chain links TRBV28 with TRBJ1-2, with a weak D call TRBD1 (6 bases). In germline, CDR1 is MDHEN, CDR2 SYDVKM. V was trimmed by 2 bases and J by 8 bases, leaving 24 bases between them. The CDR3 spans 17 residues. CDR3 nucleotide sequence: TGTGCCAGCAGTTTAAACCGGGGTGGGCAGGGGAAGAAAGGCTACACCTTC. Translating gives CASSLNRGGQGKKGYTF.

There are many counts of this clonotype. CDR3 residues: CASNRDRGDEQYF. The CDR3 nucleotides are TGCGCCAGCAACCGGGACAGGGGGGACGAGCAGTACTTC. This rearrangement joins TRBV5-1 to TRBJ2-7; 11 bases line up with TRBD1. V lost 6 bases, J lost 5 bases, and 4 bases stayed unmatched. CDR3 length: 13 residues. Germline loops: CDR1 SGHRS, CDR2 YFSETQ.

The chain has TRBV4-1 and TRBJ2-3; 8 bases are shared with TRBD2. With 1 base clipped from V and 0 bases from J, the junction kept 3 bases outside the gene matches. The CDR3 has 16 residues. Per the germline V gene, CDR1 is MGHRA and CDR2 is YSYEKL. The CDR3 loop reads CASSQGVAGSTDTQYF. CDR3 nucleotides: TGCGCCAGCAGCCAAGGTGTAGCGGGAAGCACAGATACGCAGTATTTT.

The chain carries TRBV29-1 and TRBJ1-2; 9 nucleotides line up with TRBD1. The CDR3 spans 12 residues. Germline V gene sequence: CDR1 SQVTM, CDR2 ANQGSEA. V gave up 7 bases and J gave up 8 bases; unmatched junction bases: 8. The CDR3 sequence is CSALGQGSGYTF. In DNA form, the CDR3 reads TGCAGCGCTTTGGGACAGGGTAGCGGCTACACCTTC.

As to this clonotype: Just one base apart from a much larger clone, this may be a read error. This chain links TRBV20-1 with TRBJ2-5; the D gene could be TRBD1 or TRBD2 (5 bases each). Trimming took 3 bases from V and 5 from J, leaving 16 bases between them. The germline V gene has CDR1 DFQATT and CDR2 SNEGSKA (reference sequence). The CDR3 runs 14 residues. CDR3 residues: CSARPHGARETQYF. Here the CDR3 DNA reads TGCAGTGCTAGGCCGCACGGGGCGCGGGAGACCCAGTACTTC.

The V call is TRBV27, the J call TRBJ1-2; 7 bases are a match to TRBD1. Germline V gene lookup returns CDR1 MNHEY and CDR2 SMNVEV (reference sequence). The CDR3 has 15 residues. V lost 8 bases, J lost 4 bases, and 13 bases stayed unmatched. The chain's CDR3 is CASGKTGRKTYGYTF. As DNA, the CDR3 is TGTGCCAGCGGGAAGACAGGGCGTAAAACCTATGGCTACACCTTC.

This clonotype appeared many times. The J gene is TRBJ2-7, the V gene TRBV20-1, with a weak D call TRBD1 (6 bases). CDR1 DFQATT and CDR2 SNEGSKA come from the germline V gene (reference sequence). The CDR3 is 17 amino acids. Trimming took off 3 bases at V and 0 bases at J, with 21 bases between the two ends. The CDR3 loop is CSASFPLRGRPSYEQYF. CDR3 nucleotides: TGCAGTGCTAGTTTCCCCCTCAGGGGACGACCCTCCTACGAGCAGTACTTC.

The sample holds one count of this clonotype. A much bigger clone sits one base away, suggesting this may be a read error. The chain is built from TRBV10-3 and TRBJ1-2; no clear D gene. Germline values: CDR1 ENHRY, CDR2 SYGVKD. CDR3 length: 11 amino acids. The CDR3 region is CAISGTLGCTF. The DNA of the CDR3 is TGTGCCATCAGCGGAACACTCGGCTGCACCTTC.

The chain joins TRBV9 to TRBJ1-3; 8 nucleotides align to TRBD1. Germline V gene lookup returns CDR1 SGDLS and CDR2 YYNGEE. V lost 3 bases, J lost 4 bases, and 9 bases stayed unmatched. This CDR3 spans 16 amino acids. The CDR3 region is CASSAGPGGGGNTIYF. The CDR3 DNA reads TGTGCCAGCAGCGCCGGCCCAGGGGGCGGAGGAAACACCATATATTTT.

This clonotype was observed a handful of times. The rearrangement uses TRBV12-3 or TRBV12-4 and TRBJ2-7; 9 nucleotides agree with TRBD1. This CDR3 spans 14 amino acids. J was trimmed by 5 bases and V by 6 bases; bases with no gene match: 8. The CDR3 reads CASSSIQGADEQYF. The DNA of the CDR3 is TGTGCCAGCAGCAGTATACAGGGGGCGGACGAGCAGTACTTC.

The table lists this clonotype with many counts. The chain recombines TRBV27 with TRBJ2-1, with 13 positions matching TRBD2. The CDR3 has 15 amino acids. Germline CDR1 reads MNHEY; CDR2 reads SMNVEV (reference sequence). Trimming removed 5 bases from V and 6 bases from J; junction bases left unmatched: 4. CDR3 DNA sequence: TGTGCCAGCAGTCAACTAGCGGGAGGGAGCAATGAGCAGTTCTTC. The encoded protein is CASSQLAGGSNEQFF.

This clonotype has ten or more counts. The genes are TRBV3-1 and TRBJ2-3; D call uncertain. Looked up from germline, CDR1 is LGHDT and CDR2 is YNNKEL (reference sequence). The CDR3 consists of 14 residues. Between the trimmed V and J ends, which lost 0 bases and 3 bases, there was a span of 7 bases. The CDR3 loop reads CASSQDVQTDTQYF. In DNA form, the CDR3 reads TGTGCCAGCAGCCAAGATGTCCAGACAGATACGCAGTATTTT.

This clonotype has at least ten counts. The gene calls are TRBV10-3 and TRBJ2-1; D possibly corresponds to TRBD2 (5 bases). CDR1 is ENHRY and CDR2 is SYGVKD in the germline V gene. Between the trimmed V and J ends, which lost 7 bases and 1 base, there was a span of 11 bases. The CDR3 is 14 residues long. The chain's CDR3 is CAIMERMSYNEQFF. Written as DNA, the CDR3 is TGTGCCATCATGGAGCGGATGTCCTACAATGAGCAGTTCTTC.

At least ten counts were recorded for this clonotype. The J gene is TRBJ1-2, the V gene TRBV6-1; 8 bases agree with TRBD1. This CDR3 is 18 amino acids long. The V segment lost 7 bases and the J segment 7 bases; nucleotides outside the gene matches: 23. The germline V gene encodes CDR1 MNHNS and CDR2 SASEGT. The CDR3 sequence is CASIRAGTGPASGGGYTF. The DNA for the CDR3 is TGTGCCAGCATCCGAGCGGGGACAGGCCCCGCGTCCGGGGGTGGCTACACCTTC.

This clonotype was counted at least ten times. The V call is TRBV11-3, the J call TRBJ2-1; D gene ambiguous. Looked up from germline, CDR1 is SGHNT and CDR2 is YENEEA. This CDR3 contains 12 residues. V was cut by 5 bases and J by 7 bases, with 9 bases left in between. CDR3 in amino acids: CASSLPGNEQFF. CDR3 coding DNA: TGTGCCAGCAGCCTCCCGGGTAATGAGCAGTTCTTC.

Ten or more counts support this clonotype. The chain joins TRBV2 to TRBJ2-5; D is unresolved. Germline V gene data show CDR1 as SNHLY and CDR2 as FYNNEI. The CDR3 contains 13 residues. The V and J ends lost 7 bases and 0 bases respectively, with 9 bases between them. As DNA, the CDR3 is TGTGCCAGCACCACTGGGTACCAAGAGACCCAGTACTTC. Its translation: CASTTGYQETQYF.

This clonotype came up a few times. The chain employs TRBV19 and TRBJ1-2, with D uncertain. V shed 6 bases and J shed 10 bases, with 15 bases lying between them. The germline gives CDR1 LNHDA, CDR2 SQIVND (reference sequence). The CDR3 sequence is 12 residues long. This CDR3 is CASRAELEVYTF. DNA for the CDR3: TGTGCCAGTAGGGCGGAGCTGGAAGTCTACACCTTC. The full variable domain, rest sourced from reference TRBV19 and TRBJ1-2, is DGGITQSPKYLFRKEGQNVTLSCEQNLNHDAMYWYRQDPGQGLRLIYYSQIVNDFQKGDIAEGYSVSREKKESFPLTVTSAQKNPTAFYLCASRAELEVYTFGSGTRLTVV.

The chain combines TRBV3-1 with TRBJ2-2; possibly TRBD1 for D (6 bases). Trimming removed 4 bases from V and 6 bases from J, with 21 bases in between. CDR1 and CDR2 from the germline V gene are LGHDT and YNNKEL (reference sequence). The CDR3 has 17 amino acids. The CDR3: CASSRNRVSGDAGELFF. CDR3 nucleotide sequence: TGTGCCAGCAGCCGGAACAGGGTTTCTGGCGACGCCGGGGAGCTGTTTTTT.

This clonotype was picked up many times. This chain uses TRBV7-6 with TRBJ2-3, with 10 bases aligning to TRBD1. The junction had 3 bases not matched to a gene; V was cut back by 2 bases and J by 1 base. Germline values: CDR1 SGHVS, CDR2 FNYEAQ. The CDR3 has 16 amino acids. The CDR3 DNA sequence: TGTGCCAGCAGCTTATTCGGGACAGGGGGCACAGATACGCAGTATTTT. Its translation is CASSLFGTGGTDTQYF.

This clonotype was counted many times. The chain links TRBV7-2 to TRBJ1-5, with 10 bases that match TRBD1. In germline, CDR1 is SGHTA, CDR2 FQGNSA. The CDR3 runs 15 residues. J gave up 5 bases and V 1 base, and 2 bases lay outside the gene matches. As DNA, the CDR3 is TGTGCCAGCAGCTTAGATGGACAGGGGGATCAGCCCCAGCATTTT. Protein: CASSLDGQGDQPQHF.